This record looks at one T cell receptor beta chain sequence and its context. The target of this receptor is not known. Base qualities are missing; no much larger clone stands one base away. This sample was included in a study of cytomegalovirus exposure and HLA in healthy donors (dated by TCRdb to about 2017). General notes on the study: According to an earlier analysis of 450 to 650 of the donors, about 179 million T cells yielded over 100 million unique TCR beta sequences and more than 250 Gb of sequence data. In addition to the first cohort of several hundred subjects, a separate validation cohort of some 120 different subjects was used. In an earlier analysis of roughly 600 of the donors, high-throughput TCR beta sequencing was used to judge whether each TCR beta V gene segment behaved as functional or pseudogenic. The study aimed to test whether signatures of past pathogen exposure could be identified by cataloging public T cell receptors. A later analysis re-examined previously published TCR beta repertoires from 610 or so donors and added high-resolution HLA genotyping to investigate patterns of TCR occurrence. Among some 400 genotyped donors of the cohort, an average of 235,054 unique TCR beta nucleotide sequences were sequenced per donor, around 18% of them non-productive. An early release covering 550 to 700 HLA-typed donors comprised about 290 gigabases of sequencing data and about 90 million unique TCR sequences. All discovery cohort repertoires had been generated using a single sequencing platform. HLA typing covered class I and class II loci at four-digit resolution. Among the approximately 420 genotyped donors, approximately 81% belonged to the genetic ancestry cluster associated with self-reported Caucasian donors. Alongside the repertoire data, information on donor age, sex, ethnicity and CMV serostatus was compiled. Typing coverage varied by locus: roughly 629-640 donors for A, B, C, DRB1 and DQB1; roughly 500 for DQA1; around 610 for DPA1; about 450 for DPB1. A later genetic analysis used genome-wide SNP genotypes for about 65% of the roughly 700 donors, treating that subset as a discovery cohort. The study used immunosequencing to profile the T cell repertoires of approximately 640 subjects and linked those repertoires to cytomegalovirus serostatus. Roughly 5 DR-DQ haplotypes were handled as single units for association and clustering, since linkage in the cohort was strong. The study combined high-throughput TCR immunosequencing, statistical association of individual TCRs with disease status, and machine learning to predict cytomegalovirus infection status. The later analysis used no new phenotypic data to find candidate immune exposures, relying instead on TCR beta sequences and their occurrence across donors. Paper-wide results and their limitations: The classifier was reported to diagnose cytomegalovirus status with high specificity and sensitivity in both the original cohort and the validation cohort. According to a later analysis, TCR association rates differed among HLA loci, with DRB1 alleles showing the most associated TCRs and HLA-C alleles showing the fewest. A few of the identified cytomegalovirus-associated TCR beta chains were confirmed in vitro to be specific for cytomegalovirus antigens. In this cohort, only TCR beta chains were sequenced, and detectable features were limited by the absence of alpha or paired-chain data. An earlier analysis of around 500 of the donors showed that most TCR beta V segments appeared in productive rearrangements either about 90% or about 30% of the time, which broadly matched IMGT annotations. A further reported finding was that TCR beta sequences accurately predicted the HLA-A and HLA-B alleles for most subjects in the first cohort. HLA typing was unavailable for some donors at each locus, so association tests used only the typed subset. In a later analysis, most CMV-associated TCR beta chains were found to appear HLA-restricted, with HLA associations seemingly driven largely by CMV exposure. In a later genetic analysis, fewer N-insertions in productive TCRs were reported among donors in an Asian-associated ancestry cluster than the roughly 700-donor mean. The authors suggested that the approach could potentially be extended to other disease states and immunological phenotypes. Assigning TCR associations to individual alleles was difficult when HLA alleles, especially DR and DQ, strongly co-occurred. Most TCR sequences were seen in very few donors, while some public TCRs were found in many individuals. Correlated functional status among segregating V segments might be attributable to linkage disequilibrium, but an unknown experimental factor could not be ruled out. A later analysis found that HLA-associated TCR beta chains were more clonally expanded and had lower generation probabilities than equally common non-associated chains. In a later analysis, around 17,000 TCR beta sequences were associated with specific HLA alleles at a false discovery rate of 0.05. A cluster of highly shared sequence variants was judged likely to be a technical artifact of the sequencing pipeline. The study listed approximately 160 TCR beta chains as associated with cytomegalovirus. An association between a missense DCLRE1C variant and V-gene and J-gene trimming of TCR beta chains was found in a later genetic analysis and replicated in an independent cohort. In a later analysis, several top co-occurrence clusters were reported to appear linked to parvovirus B19, influenza, CMV and Epstein-Barr virus. Immune exposure information for the cohort was limited to CMV serostatus. Presence/absence analyses assumed roughly uniform sequencing depth across donors, an assumption that may not hold. Because counts were too low, more than 15 rarely observed V segments, including chromosome 9 orphons, were excluded from the earlier analysis of 587 of the donors.

Preparation of the library involved the immunoSEQ multiplex PCR assay. For the multiplex PCR, a mixture combining 60 forward primers for TCR Vbeta segments and 13 reverse primers for TCR Jbeta segments was used. A multiplex PCR assay on genomic DNA amplified the CDR3 region of rearranged TCR beta genes. On the Illumina HiSeq System, the amplified TCR beta libraries were sequenced as 87-base-pair reads. The study's processing was this. A later analysis tallied approximately 87 million unique TCR beta chains across the 610 or so repertoires, and some 10 million of those chains were shared by two or more donors. Raw reads were error-corrected and collapsed into unique sequences by a nearest-neighbor algorithm in which closely related sequences were merged to remove PCR and sequencing errors. To assign V, D and J gene segments, CDR3 sequences were aligned to IMGT reference sequences. For a sequence to be retained, at least a six-nucleotide match to both a V gene segment and a J gene segment was required. A rearrangement counted as productive if the CDR3 had no stop codons and remained in frame with V and J, and every other rearrangement counted as non-productive. Following IMGT convention, CDR3 was defined as the stretch from the second conserved V-encoded cysteine to the conserved J-encoded phenylalanine. The earlier analysis of about 560 of the donors excluded any sequence lacking an unambiguous match to a single V gene segment. In an earlier analysis of several hundred of the donors, a V segment was called functional when productive rearrangements were above 56.7%, and segregating when the standard deviation between donors exceeded 5%. A statistical classification framework was built to diagnose cytomegalovirus status from the catalog of TCR beta chain sequences. In a later analysis, V and J genes were assigned by comparing TCR nucleotide sequences against IMGT/GENE-DB human TR gene sequences. Using the TCRdist pipeline, a later analysis assigned CDR3 sequences along with most-parsimonious VDJ recombination scenarios. A later analysis defined each TCR beta chain by its CDR3 amino acid sequence plus V-gene family, and excluded reads lacking a unique V-gene family. In a later analysis, approximately 640 highly shared, low-generation-probability nucleotide sequences were removed to address suspected cross-contamination and a sequencing artifact. A later analysis calculated a clonal expansion index for each public chain from normalized within-repertoire ranks of inferred template counts. In a later analysis, generation probabilities were computed with a VDJ recombination model fitted to out-of-frame rearrangements, and the resulting probabilities were checked against IGoR. Hypergeometric tests were used in a later analysis to score TCR-TCR, TCR-HLA and TCR-CMV co-occurrence, with a repertoire-size bias correction applied to the TCR pairs. In a later analysis, false discovery rates were estimated by permuting HLA or CMV assignments 20 times. A later analysis grouped co-occurring TCRs with DBSCAN, adding TCRdist sequence similarity when clustering within HLA-allele-positive subsets. Repertoires with fewer than 30,000 or more than 120,000 public chains, plus five repertoires with anomalous nucleotide sharing, were excluded from co-occurrence clustering. TCRdb holds this immuneACCESS table with in-frame rearrangements only. Some clones are missing; in checked studies, unresolved V genes explain under half, and the rest has no known cause. The V and J calls and the clone size are those of that table, but D and trimming were determined from the DNA. The sample yields 200,000 to 250,000 clones; roughly 80% were counted once. Of the sample, around 3% is held by the ten largest clones.

In total, roughly 670 healthy bone marrow donors made up the cohort. At the time of sampling, every cohort member was nominally healthy, though immune exposures that went unrecorded were likely present. The donor tested CMV seronegative, placing the donor among the 350 to 400 seronegative members of the cohort. Each donor provided a peripheral blood sample, and peripheral blood mononuclear cells were used for TCR beta sequencing. Genomic DNA extraction from the blood cell samples was performed with the Qiagen DNeasy Blood Extraction Kit. This clonotype was sampled from a man aged 25-45 years in good health and CMV-seronegative. Specimen: PBMCs.

The DNA sequence is as follows: TGCGCCAGCAGCCGTGCGCAGGGGACCCAGTACTTC. It specifies CASSRAQGTQYF. The receptor chain draws on TRBV4-1 and TRBJ2-5; TRBD1 could be the D gene, as 5 bases match. As encoded in the germline V gene, CDR1 is MGHRA while CDR2 is YSYEKL. V is pared back by 4 bases and J by 7 bases, with 10 bases lying between the germline termini. From its cysteine to its phenylalanine, the CDR3 spans 12 amino acids. The entry retains the CDR3 DNA only, 36 bases that are in frame from base 1.